The next 9 T cell receptor beta chains were all read from a single sample in a study of shared clonotypes between healthy human individuals. Profiled with immunoSEQ multiplex PCR; TCRdb holds only in-frame clones, not every one. The sample includes fewer than 700,000 clones, roughly 95% of them seen just once. Selected positively for CCR7 and CD45RO-negative, naive CD8 cells excluded terminally differentiated effector memory CD45RA+ cells. The specimen sequenced was naive CD8+ T cells sorted from blood. All receptors derive from a woman in her twenties or thirties in good health.

V gene TRBV5-1 combines with J gene TRBJ2-3; 9 bases are a match to TRBD2. Germline V gene lookup returns CDR1 SGHRS and CDR2 YFSETQ. This CDR3 contains 16 residues. Germline trimming cut 4 bases from V and 5 bases from J; bases unmatched to any gene: 11. The CDR3 coding sequence is TGCGCCAGCAGCCAAATAGCGGGAGAGGGAGAAGATACGCAGTATTTT. Its protein is CASSQIAGEGEDTQYF.

V is TRBV11-2 and J is TRBJ2-7, with unresolved D. The V gene's germline CDR1 is SGHAT and CDR2 FQNNGV. V lost 0 bases to trimming and J lost 2 bases, with 14 bases between them. CDR3 length: 16 amino acids. DNA of the CDR3: TGTGCCAGCAGCTTAGATGTGGGATCGGAGACCTACGAGCAGTACTTC. It yields the protein CASSLDVGSETYEQYF.

The rearrangement joins TRBV21-1 to TRBJ1-1; the table's D gene call, TRBD1, was not cross checked with the DNA. TRBV21-1 is an annotated pseudogene. The CDR3 is 15 residues long. The CDR3 DNA follows: TGTGCCAGCAGCACCAGAGGGGGACAGGGCGCTGAAGCTTTCTTT. It yields the protein CASSTRGGQGAEAFF.

This chain connects TRBV5-1 to TRBJ2-1; 8 nucleotides match TRBD1. Germline-derived CDR1 and CDR2 are SGHRS and YFSETQ. There are 14 residues in the CDR3. V dropped 4 bases and J dropped 8; count of bases not matched to a gene: 8. CDR3 bases: TGCGCCAGCAGCCTGGTCCAGGGGGCGGATGAGCAGTTCTTC. Protein product: CASSLVQGADEQFF.

V is TRBV6-5 and J is TRBJ1-1; D unresolved. V shed 6 bases and J shed 4 bases, with 15 bases lying between them. The CDR3 is 14 residues long. Germline-derived CDR1 and CDR2 are MNHEY and SVGAGI. CDR3 DNA sequence: TGTGCCAGCAGCCTCGCCGGGATAGGCACTGAAGCTTTCTTT. Translated, it gives CASSLAGIGTEAFF.

J is TRBJ2-3 and V is TRBV6-1; 7 nucleotides agree with TRBD2. Germline V gene lookup returns CDR1 MNHNS and CDR2 SASEGT. With V trimmed by 2 bases and J by 5 bases, 10 bases remained unmatched. This CDR3 region has 16 residues. The CDR3 sequence: CASSELARTGGDTQYF. In nucleotides, the CDR3 is TGTGCCAGCAGTGAACTTGCGAGGACGGGGGGAGATACGCAGTATTTT.

The chain has TRBV5-6 and TRBJ2-7; no firm D call. The CDR3 extends over 15 amino acids. Germline CDR1 SGHDT, CDR2 YYEEEE. Trimming took off 1 base at V and 0 bases at J, with 11 bases between the two ends. The CDR3: CASSLNGAFSYEQYF. CDR3 DNA: TGTGCCAGCAGCTTGAACGGTGCCTTCTCCTACGAGCAGTACTTC.

The CDR3 protein is CASSFPAGRQYF. The DNA for the CDR3 is TGTGCCAGCAGTTTTCCTGCGGGGCGGCAGTACTTC. This chain connects TRBV27 to TRBJ2-7; D possibly corresponds to TRBD2 (6 bases). CDR3 length: 12 amino acids. V dropped 3 bases and J dropped 9 bases, with 12 bases sitting between them. Germline assignment: CDR1 MNHEY and CDR2 SMNVEV (reference sequence).

This chain connects TRBV4-1 to TRBJ1-1, with D possibly matching TRBD1 (6 bases). The ends were cut back, 3 bases at V and 5 bases at J, with 19 bases in the middle. Germline lookup yields CDR1 MGHRA and CDR2 YSYEKL. This CDR3 comprises 16 residues. The chain's CDR3 is CASSQAPAGGETEAFF. In DNA form, the CDR3 reads TGCGCCAGCAGCCAGGCCCCGGCGGGGGGCGAGACTGAAGCTTTCTTT.